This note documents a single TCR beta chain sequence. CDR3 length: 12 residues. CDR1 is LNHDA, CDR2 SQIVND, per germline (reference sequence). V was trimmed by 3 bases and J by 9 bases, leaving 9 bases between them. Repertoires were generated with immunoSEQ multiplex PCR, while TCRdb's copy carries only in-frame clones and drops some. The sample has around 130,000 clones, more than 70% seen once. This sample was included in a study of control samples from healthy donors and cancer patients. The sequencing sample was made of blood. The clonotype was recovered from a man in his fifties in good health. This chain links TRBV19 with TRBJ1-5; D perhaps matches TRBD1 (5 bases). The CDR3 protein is CASSMKGRPQHF. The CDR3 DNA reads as TGTGCCAGTAGTATGAAGGGGCGGCCCCAGCATTTT.